These 4 T cell receptor beta chains share one sample of origin, sequenced in a study of PD-1 blockade in mismatch repair-deficient tumors. Data came from immunoSEQ multiplex PCR; TCRdb stores just in-frame clones and leaves some out. The table shows under 85,000 clones, with 70% to 80% occurring only once. The material was peripheral blood, obtained 2 weeks after starting pembrolizumab. The receptors shown here come from an adult with mismatch repair-deficient cancer.

The rearrangement uses TRBV9 and TRBJ1-1, with D unclear. CDR3 length: 14 amino acids. CDR1 SGDLS and CDR2 YYNGEE come from the germline V gene. With 3 bases removed from V and 4 bases from J, the gap between germline ends came to 13 bases. CDR3 in DNA: TGTGCCAGCAGCGCCGGAAGTGCGGCCACTGAAGCTTTCTTT. Translated, it gives CASSAGSAATEAFF. Looking up the rest from reference TRBV9 and TRBJ1-1 gives the full variable domain: DSGVTQTPKHLITATGQRVTLRCSPRSGDLSVYWYQQSLDQGLQFLIQYYNGEERAKGNILERFSAQQFPDLHSELNLSSLELGDSALYFCASSAGSAATEAFFGQGTRLTVV.

The chain employs TRBV5-6 and TRBJ2-2, with D possibly being TRBD2 (6 bases). The CDR3 consists of 14 residues. Germline loops: CDR1 SGHDT, CDR2 YYEEEE. The ends were cut back, 2 bases at V and 10 bases at J, with 15 bases in the middle. As DNA, the CDR3 is TGTGCCAGCAGCTTTGGAGGGTCGTCGGAGGAGCTGTTTTTT. It encodes CASSFGGSSEELFF.

V and J are TRBV27 and TRBJ2-1; D is unclear. This CDR3 contains 13 residues. Germline-derived CDR1 and CDR2 are MNHEY and SMNVEV (reference sequence). This chain's CDR3 is CSSGKGGYNEQFF. The CDR3 nucleotides read TGTTCCTCGGGCAAGGGTGGATACAATGAGCAGTTCTTC.

The chain couples TRBV18 to TRBJ1-2; 9 bases match TRBD1. CDR3 size: 16 residues. The germline V gene encodes CDR1 KGHSH and CDR2 LQKENI. With V trimmed by 6 bases and J by 0 bases, 8 bases remained unmatched. The CDR3 nucleotides read TGTGCCAGCTCCCGGCCGGGGACAGGGTCTAACTATGGCTACACCTTC. Translation: CASSRPGTGSNYGYTF.